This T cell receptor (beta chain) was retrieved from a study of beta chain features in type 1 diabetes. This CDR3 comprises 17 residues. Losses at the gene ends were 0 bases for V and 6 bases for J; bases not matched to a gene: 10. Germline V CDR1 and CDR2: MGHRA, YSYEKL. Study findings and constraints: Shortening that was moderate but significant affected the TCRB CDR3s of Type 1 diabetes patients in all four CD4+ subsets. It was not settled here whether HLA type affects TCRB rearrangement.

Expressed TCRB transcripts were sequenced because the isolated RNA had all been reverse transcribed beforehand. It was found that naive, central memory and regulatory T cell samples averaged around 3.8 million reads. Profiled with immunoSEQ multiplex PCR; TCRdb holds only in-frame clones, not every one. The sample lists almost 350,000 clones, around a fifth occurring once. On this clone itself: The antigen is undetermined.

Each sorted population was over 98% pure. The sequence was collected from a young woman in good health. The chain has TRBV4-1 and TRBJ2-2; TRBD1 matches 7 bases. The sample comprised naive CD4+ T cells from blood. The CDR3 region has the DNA TGCGCCAGCAGCCAAGACCCGCAGGGGGTTTCCCCCGGGGAGCTGTTTTTT. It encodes CASSQDPQGVSPGELFF.